The rows below give T cell receptor beta chains drawn from one sample of a study of blood T cells in healthy people across ages. TCRdb used MiXCR to reprocess the 5' RACE reads, holding one entry per CDR3 protein. This table has about 1.8 million distinct CDR3 sequences, roughly 52% appearing once. Material for sequencing was blood. The source is a middle-aged woman in good health. The CDR3 runs from the conserved cysteine through the conserved F or W. A D gene is named only where the DNA matches it firmly. Size tells how often a clone was seen (once, few, many) or the class of an expanded clone, and some rows leave it out.

d_call	v_call	clone_size	j_call	cdr3_nt	cdr3_aa
-	TRBV28	-	TRBJ2-4	TGTGCCAGCAGTTTTCCCAGGAGACTAAACATTCAGTACTTC	CASSFPRRLNIQYF
TRBD2	TRBV7-2	-	TRBJ2-1	TGTGCCAGCAGCTTAGGACTAGCGGGGCCGGATGAGCAGTTCTTC	CASSLGLAGPDEQFF
TRBD2	TRBV7-2	-	TRBJ2-3	TGTGCCAGCAGCGGACCTAGGACTAGTAGGTATACGCAGTATTTT	CASSGPRTSRYTQYF
-	TRBV27	-	TRBJ1-5	TGTGCCAGCAGTTTCTCGGGCCGGCTTAGCAATCAGCCCCAGCATTTT	CASSFSGRLSNQPQHF
TRBD2	TRBV7-8	-	TRBJ2-1	TGTGCCAGCAGCTTATACGGGGCGGGGGGAAATGAGCAGTTCTTC	CASSLYGAGGNEQFF
TRBD2	TRBV11-2	-	TRBJ2-7	TGTGCCAGCAGCCACCCTAGCGGGGGGACTAGTGAGCAGTACTTC	CASSHPSGGTSEQYF
-	TRBV20-1	-	TRBJ1-5	TGCAGTGCTAGAGAACAGGGTTTGCAGCCCCAGCATTTT	CSAREQGLQPQHF
-	TRBV12-3/TRBV12-4	many	TRBJ2-3	TGTGCCAGCAGTTTAAGGGCGGCCACAGATACGCAGTATTTT	CASSLRAATDTQYF
-	TRBV14	few	TRBJ1-1	TGTGCCAGCAGCCAAAAGGGGAACACTGAAGCTTTCTTT	CASSQKGNTEAFF
-	TRBV20-1	-	TRBJ2-1	TGCAGTGCCCGAGGGGCAGATATCTCCTACAATGAGCAGTTCTTC	CSARGADISYNEQFF
-	TRBV4-2	-	TRBJ1-2	TGTGCCAGCAGCCAAGTACACCTGGAGGGGTCGGGTGGCTACACCTTC	CASSQVHLEGSGGYTF
-	TRBV7-9	-	TRBJ1-2	TGTGCCAGCAGCTTAGAATTTCTCAGTGGCTACACCTTC	CASSLEFLSGYTF
-	TRBV5-1	-	TRBJ2-7	TGCGCCAGCAGCTTACAGGACAGTCCTAGCTCCTACGAGCAGTACTTC	CASSLQDSPSSYEQYF
-	TRBV7-2	once	TRBJ1-5	TGTGCCAGCAGCTTAGGGGTACAGGCCCGGGCTAATCAGCCCCAGCATTTT	CASSLGVQARANQPQHF
-	TRBV7-6	-	TRBJ2-7	TGTGCCAGCAGCTTCCGGGGGAGGTCCAATGAGCAGTACTTC	CASSFRGRSNEQYF
-	TRBV7-6	once	TRBJ1-1	TGTGCCAGCAGCTTAGAAGACAGGAACACTGAAGCTTTCTTT	CASSLEDRNTEAFF
-	TRBV27	-	TRBJ2-1	TGTGCCAGCAGTCGAGAGGGGACAATAGTGCAGTTCTTC	CASSREGTIVQFF
-	TRBV12-3/TRBV12-4	few	TRBJ2-7	TGTGCCAGCAGTGCACCGGGGTCGAGCGAGCAGTACTTC	CASSAPGSSEQYF
-	TRBV5-1	-	TRBJ2-3	TGCGCCAGCAGGCCAATCCCCACAGATACGCAGTATTTT	CASRPIPTDTQYF
-	TRBV5-1	few	TRBJ2-3	TGCGCCAGCAGCACAAGACATGTGGATACGCAGTATTTT	CASSTRHVDTQYF
-	TRBV2	-	TRBJ1-5	TGTGCCAGCAGCCAGGGAAAGATCTATAGCAATCAGCCCCAGCATTTT	CASSQGKIYSNQPQHF
TRBD2	TRBV7-2	-	TRBJ2-3	TGTGCCAGCAGCTTAGATCGGGCGGGGGGAAGTACGCAGTATTTT	CASSLDRAGGSTQYF
TRBD2	TRBV20-1	few	TRBJ2-1	TGCAGTGCTAGAGGAACGGGGGGGCCCTACAATGAGCAGTTCTTC	CSARGTGGPYNEQFF
TRBD1	TRBV6-6	few	TRBJ2-5	TGTGCCAGCAGTTACTCGATTCGGGACAGGGTCCAGGAGACCCAGTACTTC	CASSYSIRDRVQETQYF
-	TRBV28	few	TRBJ2-5	TGTGCCAGCAGGAAGGGGGGGACAGGCCATCAAGAGACCCAGTACTTC	CASRKGGTGHQETQYF
-	TRBV6-2/TRBV6-3	few	TRBJ2-3	TGTGCCAGCAGTTATATTCCGGGACCGACGCAGTATTTT	CASSYIPGPTQYF
TRBD1	TRBV20-1	few	TRBJ2-4	TGCAGTATATTAAACCGGGACAGGCCACCTTTTCAGTACTTC	CSILNRDRPPFQYF
-	TRBV9	-	TRBJ2-3	TGTGCCAGCAGGGGATCCGGTGGAGATACGCAGTATTTT	CASRGSGGDTQYF
-	TRBV12-5	few	TRBJ2-7	TGTGCTAGTGGTTTGGTACGGAGCAGGGCAGTCGACGAGCAGTACTTC	CASGLVRSRAVDEQYF
TRBD2	TRBV20-1	-	TRBJ2-1	TGCAGTGCCGCACTAGCGGGCAAGGACAATGAGCAGTTCTTC	CSAALAGKDNEQFF
-	TRBV16	-	TRBJ2-5	TGTGCCAGCAGCCAATCCGGGGGAGGCACCCGGTACTTC	CASSQSGGGTRYF
TRBD1	TRBV2	few	TRBJ1-2	TGTGCCAGCAGGGCCCGAGGACAGGGAGACTATGGCTACACCTTC	CASRARGQGDYGYTF
-	TRBV6-5	-	TRBJ1-2	TGTGCCAGCAGTTACAGCCCCTTCGGTGGCTACACCTTC	CASSYSPFGGYTF
TRBD1	TRBV20-1	-	TRBJ1-2	TGCAGTGCTACCCAGGGGGGGCAGGGGTATGGCTACACCTTC	CSATQGGQGYGYTF
TRBD1	TRBV27	-	TRBJ1-2	TGTGCCAGCAGTTTCCGGGACAGGGGGTGGAAGGATGGCTACACCTTC	CASSFRDRGWKDGYTF
-	TRBV12-3/TRBV12-4	few	TRBJ2-5	TGTGCCAGCAGAAACGGGGCACAAGAGACCCAGTACTTC	CASRNGAQETQYF
TRBD2	TRBV28	once	TRBJ2-5	TGTGCCAGCAGTTTTTCTAGCGGGGGACAAGAGGCCCAGTACTTC	CASSFSSGGQEAQYF
TRBD2	TRBV4-2	-	TRBJ2-7	TGTGCCAGCAGCCCCTTTGACGGGGGGGCCTACGAGCAGTACTTC	CASSPFDGGAYEQYF
TRBD1	TRBV6-6	-	TRBJ1-1	TGTGCCAGCAGTACCAGGGGGGGGTCTAAGACTGAAGCTTTCTTT	CASSTRGGSKTEAFF
-	TRBV5-1	-	TRBJ1-2	TGCGCCAGCTACCCTGGGGACCTTTGGGGCTATGGCTACACCTTC	CASYPGDLWGYGYTF
TRBD2	TRBV20-1	-	TRBJ2-5	TGCAGTGCCCCTAGCGGGGGGTCTACTCTGGAGACCCAGTACTTC	CSAPSGGSTLETQYF
-	TRBV10-3	-	TRBJ1-1	TGTGCCGCCGACCGGGGCGGCTTGAACACTGAAGCTTTCTTT	CAADRGGLNTEAFF
-	TRBV6-1	-	TRBJ2-3	TGTGCCAGCAGTGAAGATTTAGTGGGGGATACGCAGTATTTT	CASSEDLVGDTQYF
-	TRBV4-1	-	TRBJ2-3	TGCGCCAGCAGCCACCCCGGGGCAAGCGATACGCAGTATTTT	CASSHPGASDTQYF
TRBD2	TRBV7-2	-	TRBJ2-2	TGTGCCAGCAGCGTACTCCTGGCGGGGGGTGCGAACACCGGGGAGCTGTTTTTT	CASSVLLAGGANTGELFF
-	TRBV7-2	few	TRBJ1-1	TGTGCCAGCACCGCTACCCGGATTATGAACACTGAAGCTTTCTTT	CASTATRIMNTEAFF
-	TRBV6-1	few	TRBJ2-6	TGTGCCAGCCGGACCTATACTTTGACTTTC	CASRTYTLTF
-	TRBV7-9	-	TRBJ2-5	TGTGCCAGCAGCCCCGGGATGTTCGGAGGGGTACAAGAGACCCAGTACTTC	CASSPGMFGGVQETQYF
TRBD2	TRBV4-1	-	TRBJ2-5	TGCGCCAGCACCGGGGGGGGTGCTGAAGGAGAGACCCAGTACTTC	CASTGGGAEGETQYF
TRBD1	TRBV6-5	few	TRBJ1-6	TGTGCCACCCTAAAGACAGGGAGAAATTCACCCCTCCACTTT	CATLKTGRNSPLHF
TRBD1	TRBV27	-	TRBJ2-7	TGTGCCAGCCATGGTTCGACAGGGGGCCTAAACGAGCAGTACTTC	CASHGSTGGLNEQYF
-	TRBV2	few	TRBJ2-5	TGTGCCAGCAGTGAATTGTGGCAGCAAGAGACCCAGTACTTC	CASSELWQQETQYF
-	TRBV6-2/TRBV6-3	-	TRBJ2-5	TGTGCCAGTACCCGGGGCCCGGAGACCCAGTACTTC	CASTRGPETQYF
TRBD2	TRBV29-1	few	TRBJ2-5	TGCAGCGTTCCGAGCGGGGGGCAAGAGACCCAGTACTTC	CSVPSGGQETQYF
-	TRBV5-1	-	TRBJ1-6	TGCGCCAGCAGCTTGGCCGCGACCTCTTGGAATTCACCCCTCCACTTT	CASSLAATSWNSPLHF